The 8 T cell receptor beta chains reported below all come from one sample, sequenced in a study of CD8 T cells in ankylosing spondylitis. One entry per CDR3 protein results from TCRdb running MiXCR on the 5' RACE reads. The data show under 250,000 distinct CDR3 sequences, over 7% seen once. Sequenced sample: blood, either unsorted or a sorted T cell fraction (not recorded which). These receptors were obtained from a female donor with ankylosing spondylitis or in good health (not recorded which).

This clonotype appeared many times. The J gene is TRBJ2-1, the V gene TRBV7-8; 7 nucleotides match TRBD2. The germline gives CDR1 SGHVS, CDR2 FQNEAQ. J was trimmed by 6 bases and V by 4 bases; bases with no gene match: 9. This CDR3 has 15 amino acids. CDR3 bases: TGTGCCAGCAGCTCCCAAATAGCGGGCGTCAATGAGCAGTTCTTC. Its translation: CASSSQIAGVNEQFF.

This clonotype occurred many times. One end of the junction fails to match germline, which may point to a read error. The chain has TRBV2 and TRBJ1-4; perhaps TRBD1 as D (5 bases). Germline V gene lookup returns CDR1 SNHLY and CDR2 FYNNEI. The CDR3 has 12 residues. The CDR3 protein is CACRQINEKLFF. In DNA form, the CDR3 reads TGTGCCTGCAGACAGATAAATGAAAAACTGTTTTTT.

This clonotype was seen ten or more times. V usage is TRBV5-5 and J usage is TRBJ1-1; D gene uncertain. Germline CDR1 reads SGHKS; CDR2 reads YYEKEE (reference sequence). The ends were cut back, 2 bases at V and 1 base at J, with 6 bases in the middle. The CDR3 totals 13 residues. The CDR3 nucleotides are TGTGCCAGCAGCTTCGAGGGGAACACTGAAGCTTTCTTT. Encoded protein: CASSFEGNTEAFF.

This clonotype was seen at least ten times. The chain uses TRBV5-1 and TRBJ1-1; D may be TRBD1 (5 bases). Germline V lookup: CDR1 SGHRS, CDR2 YFSETQ. This CDR3 has 11 residues. The ends were cut back, 7 bases at V and 8 bases at J, with 12 bases in the middle. CDR3 in amino acids: CASLGEGEAFF. CDR3 DNA: TGCGCCAGCCTGGGGGAGGGCGAAGCTTTCTTT.

In its sample, this clonotype was seen many times. The chain uses TRBV20-1 and TRBJ2-2; D is unresolved. Germline V gene sequence: CDR1 DFQATT, CDR2 SNEGSKA (reference sequence). V was pared by 4 bases and J by 2 bases, with 11 bases between. The length of the CDR3 is 14 residues. CDR3 DNA: TGCAGTGCTATAGGAACCCCTAACACCGGGGAGCTGTTTTTT. Translation: CSAIGTPNTGELFF.

This clonotype was found a few times. The rearrangement joins TRBV6-2 or TRBV6-3 to TRBJ2-7, with D perhaps TRBD2 (6 bases). This CDR3 has 14 amino acids. CDR1 is MNHEY and CDR2 is SVGEGT in the germline V gene. V lost 11 bases and J 1 base, leaving 18 bases between the germline ends. CDR3 in DNA: TGTGCCGGCCTGAAATCCGGGGGATCCTACGAGCAGTACTTC. It codes for CAGLKSGGSYEQYF.

This clonotype appeared many times. The chain recombines TRBV2 with TRBJ1-6; unclear D gene. The CDR3 is 14 amino acids. The V end lost 4 bases, the J end lost 7 bases, and 11 bases lay between the germline ends. The germline V gene has CDR1 SNHLY and CDR2 FYNNEI. CDR3 residues: CASSVEGANSPLHF. The CDR3 DNA reads TGTGCCAGCAGTGTTGAGGGAGCCAATTCACCCCTCCACTTT.

This clonotype was found many times. This chain links TRBV20-1 with TRBJ1-5, with TRBD1 matching over 11 bases. V was pared by 2 bases and J by 5 bases, with 8 bases of the junction left unmatched. CDR3 size: 16 residues. CDR1 and CDR2 (germline): DFQATT, SNEGSKA (reference sequence). The CDR3 loop reads CSARRKDRGHDQPQHF. CDR3 in DNA: TGCAGTGCTAGACGAAAGGACAGGGGGCACGATCAGCCCCAGCATTTT.